Included here is one TCR beta chain sequence, with context. This clone's antigen is unknown. There are no base qualities to consult, and no much larger clone falls within one base. Library prep was done by the immunoSEQ multiplex PCR assay. For most patients, genomic DNA was isolated with the Qiagen DNeasy Blood and Tissue Kit and sent frozen to Adaptive Biotechnologies for TCR sequencing. For most patients, genomic DNA was subjected to high-throughput TCR-beta CDR3 sequencing by Adaptive Biotechnologies. Concerning the study's data processing: Adaptive's ImmunoSEQ software supplied the TCR sequencing data for around 19 patients, while MiXCR and VDJtools were used to process a few other patients. To correct CD4 versus CD8 sorting errors, sequences present in both subsets at a frequency ratio below 5:1 were removed. CDR3 nucleotide sequences shared between donor and recipient were removed because the origin of such sequences could not be assigned. To count as alloreactive, a clone needed at least 2-fold expansion over unstimulated cells and a minimum CFSE-low frequency of 0.002% (template counts) or 0.001% (read counts). Clones detected in sequenced pre-transplant spleen, lymph node, or MLR CFSE-low populations of the donor or recipient were defined as mappable. The cumulative frequency of alloreactive clones was calculated as a percentage of all sequences, weighted by copy number. TCRdb's version of the immuneACCESS table is confined to in-frame rearrangements and falls short of the full clone set. An unresolved V gene accounts for under half of the shortfall where checked; the remainder is of unknown origin. Clone size and V and J calls were adopted from that table, with D and trimming inferred from the DNA. Within this sample are about 73,000 clones, with around 90% of them counted one time only. In total, the top ten clones hold less than 5% of the sample.

These data come from a study of graft-versus-host responses after intestinal transplantation (dated by TCRdb to the early 2020s). Concerning the study at large: The transplants that recipients got were multivisceral, liver-intestinal, or isolated intestinal. All recipients received anti-thymocyte globulin induction followed by maintenance tacrolimus and steroids for around three years. A peak of at least 4% donor T cells among recipient peripheral blood mononuclear cells was the definition used for donor T cell macrochimerism. Samples from a few later patients were sequenced in-house on an Illumina MiSeq with MiXCR processing rather than by the commercial service. Alloreactive clones were identified by sequencing pre-transplant mixed lymphocyte reaction products and comparing these products with unstimulated pre-transplant donor and recipient T cells. A cohort of some 24 intestinal transplant recipients, including one retransplant, was enrolled, and a few patients lacking pretransplant specimens were excluded. Graft-versus-host and host-versus-graft alloreactive T cell clones were tracked in the graft, circulation and bone marrow after intestinal transplantation using bulk TCR-beta CDR3 sequencing. Findings and caveats that apply to the study as a whole: GvH clones were found in recipient bone marrow, and some of the GvH clones appeared earlier in ileal mucosa or blood, which is consistent with an intestinal mucosal origin. Peak levels of circulating GvH clones were associated with declines in HvG clones early after transplant. The conclusions were limited by the relatively low number and heterogeneity of the intestinal transplant patients. Patients with donor T cell macrochimerism had high GvH to HvG T cell clonal ratios in their allografts.

Reading the label with the study, this specimen's time point is: cells obtained before transplantation from donor or recipient. CD3+CD4+ and CD3+CD8+ populations were FACS-sorted from unstimulated pre-transplant donor and recipient cells taken from spleen or lymph nodes. Deletion took 0 bases off V and 5 bases off J, with a span of 14 bases between the germline ends. The CDR3 runs 15 amino acids, cysteine and phenylalanine included. Here the CDR3 DNA is all that survives: 45 bases in frame from base 1. According to the germline V gene, CDR1 reads SGHTS and CDR2 reads YDEGEE. The input for sequencing was unstimulated CD8+ T cells sorted from spleen or lymph node cells, taken before transplant. This clonotype was obtained from a human donor who was the organ donor for an intestinal transplant. Recombination joined TRBV5-8 with TRBJ2-5, with TRBD1 tentatively as D gene (6 bases match). The DNA reads TGTGCCAGCAGCTTGGACAGGGCGGGCTTTGAGACCCAGTACTTC. It is translated as CASSLDRAGFETQYF.